This TCR beta chain is from a study of T cell repertoires in cytomegalovirus infection. Overall study context: The study used recently identified HLA-C-restricted and well-studied HLA-B-restricted CMV epitopes. Public TCR beta signatures provided an indication of both CMV infection and a matching HLA type. Study results and limitations: What dominated the ex vivo response were HLA-C-restricted CMV-specific TCR beta clonotypes. Accumulated public TCR beta family frequency recognized individuals carrying CMV together with the relevant HLA.

To note about this clonotype: The antigen is undetermined.

TCRdb reprocessed the reads with MiXCR, giving one entry per CDR3 protein. The data contain 640,000 or so distinct CDR3 sequences, 30% to 40% of them seen just once; the ten biggest clones take up 18%. The V segment lost 5 bases and the J segment 6 bases; nucleotides outside the gene matches: 5. The CDR3 runs 16 residues. Sequenced here: cultured PBMCs, sampled from culture after CMV antigen stimulation. This TCR derives from a human donor in good health (CMV status not recorded). Some clones in this sample may be carry-over from other donors' samples. This rearrangement joins TRBV12-3 or TRBV12-4 to TRBJ2-2; 14 nucleotides agree with TRBD2. The CDR3 is CASSRLAGGMSGELFF. DNA for the CDR3: TGTGCCAGCAGTCGACTAGCGGGAGGGATGTCCGGGGAGCTGTTTTTT.